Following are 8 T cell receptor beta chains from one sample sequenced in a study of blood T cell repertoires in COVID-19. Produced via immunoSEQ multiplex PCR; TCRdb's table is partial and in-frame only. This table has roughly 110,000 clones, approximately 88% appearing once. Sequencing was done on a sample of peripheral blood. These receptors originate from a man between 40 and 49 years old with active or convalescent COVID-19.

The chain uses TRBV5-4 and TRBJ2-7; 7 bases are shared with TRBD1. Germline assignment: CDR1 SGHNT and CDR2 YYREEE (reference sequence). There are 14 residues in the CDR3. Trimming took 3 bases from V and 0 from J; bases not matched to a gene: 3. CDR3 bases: TGTGCCAGCAGCTCACAGGGGAACTCCTACGAGCAGTACTTC. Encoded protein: CASSSQGNSYEQYF.

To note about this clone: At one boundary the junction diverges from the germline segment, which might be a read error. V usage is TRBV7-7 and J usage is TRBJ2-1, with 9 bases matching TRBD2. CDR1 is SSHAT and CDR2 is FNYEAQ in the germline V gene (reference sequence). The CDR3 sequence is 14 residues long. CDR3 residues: CASSAGTSSSEQFF. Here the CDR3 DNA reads TGTGCTAGCAGCGCCGGGACTAGCAGCAGTGAGCAGTTCTTC.

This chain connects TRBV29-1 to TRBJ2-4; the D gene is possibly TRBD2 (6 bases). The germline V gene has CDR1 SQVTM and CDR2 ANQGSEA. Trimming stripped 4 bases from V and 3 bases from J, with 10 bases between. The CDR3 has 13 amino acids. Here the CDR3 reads CSVGVGLKNIQYF. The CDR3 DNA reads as TGCAGCGTTGGGGTGGGACTCAAAAACATTCAGTACTTC.

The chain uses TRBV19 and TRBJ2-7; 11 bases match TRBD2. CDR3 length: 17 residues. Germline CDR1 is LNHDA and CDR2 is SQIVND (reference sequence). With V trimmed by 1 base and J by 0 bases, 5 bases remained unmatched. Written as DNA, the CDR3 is TGTGCCAGTAGTATAGCGGGACTAGCGGCTAACTCCTACGAGCAGTACTTC. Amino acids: CASSIAGLAANSYEQYF. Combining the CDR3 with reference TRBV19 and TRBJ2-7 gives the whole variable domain DGGITQSPKYLFRKEGQNVTLSCEQNLNHDAMYWYRQDPGQGLRLIYYSQIVNDFQKGDIAEGYSVSREKKESFPLTVTSAQKNPTAFYLCASSIAGLAANSYEQYFGPGTRLTVT.

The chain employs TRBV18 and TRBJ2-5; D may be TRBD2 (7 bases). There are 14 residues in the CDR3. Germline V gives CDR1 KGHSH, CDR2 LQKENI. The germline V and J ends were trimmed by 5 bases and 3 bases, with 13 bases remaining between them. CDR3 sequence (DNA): TGTGCCAGCTCAGCGGGGGCCCCTAAAGAGACCCAGTACTTC. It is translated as CASSAGAPKETQYF.

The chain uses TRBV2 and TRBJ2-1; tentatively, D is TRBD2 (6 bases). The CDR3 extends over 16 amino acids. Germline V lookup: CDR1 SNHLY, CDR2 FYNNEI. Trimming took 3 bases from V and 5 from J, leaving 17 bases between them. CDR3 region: CASSEYLGGTNNEQFF. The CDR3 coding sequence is TGTGCCAGCAGTGAGTATTTGGGAGGTACTAACAATGAGCAGTTCTTC.

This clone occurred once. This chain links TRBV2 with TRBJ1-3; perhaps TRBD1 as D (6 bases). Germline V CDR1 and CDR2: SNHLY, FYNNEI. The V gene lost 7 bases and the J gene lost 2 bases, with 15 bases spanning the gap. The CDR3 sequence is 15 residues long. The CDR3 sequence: CASTPRPGAGNTIYF. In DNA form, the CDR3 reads TGTGCCAGCACTCCCCGGCCAGGGGCTGGAAACACCATATATTTT.

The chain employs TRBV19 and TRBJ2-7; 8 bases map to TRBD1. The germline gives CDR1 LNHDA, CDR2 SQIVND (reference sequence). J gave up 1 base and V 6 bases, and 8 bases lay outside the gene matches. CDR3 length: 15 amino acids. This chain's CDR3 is CASSDRGGMSYEQYF. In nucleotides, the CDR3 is TGTGCCAGTAGCGACAGGGGTGGGATGTCCTACGAGCAGTACTTC.